The 5 T cell receptor beta chains in this list originate from one sample, sequenced in a study of technical replicates of blood from a handful of donors. Here immunoSEQ multiplex PCR was the method, and the copy in TCRdb shows in-frame clones only, minus some. The repertoire holds about 80,000 clones, with 75% to 90% as singletons. The sample was T cells isolated from PBMCs. These receptors were obtained from a human donor in good health.

The sample holds one count of this clone. The chain links TRBV5-1 to TRBJ2-1, with 7 bases aligning to TRBD1. Trimming at V came to 2 bases and at J to 9 bases, leaving 2 bases not matched to a gene. The CDR3 contains 12 residues. In germline, CDR1 is SGHRS, CDR2 YFSETQ. CDR3 protein: CASSFDRVEQFF. CDR3 nucleotides: TGCGCCAGCAGCTTTGACAGGGTTGAGCAGTTCTTC.

The rearrangement links TRBV2 to TRBJ1-1; possibly TRBD1 for D (6 bases). Germline CDR1 SNHLY, CDR2 FYNNEI. V shed 2 bases and J shed 1 base, with 17 bases lying between them. CDR3 size: 17 residues. The CDR3 reads CASSERSLQGRNTEAFF. DNA for the CDR3: TGTGCCAGCAGTGAAAGGTCCTTACAGGGAAGGAACACTGAAGCTTTCTTT.

The chain couples TRBV11-2 to TRBJ2-7; unclear D gene. Trimming cost V 5 bases and J 9 bases, with 17 bases left between them. The CDR3 totals 13 residues. Germline loops: CDR1 SGHAT, CDR2 FQNNGV. CDR3 in DNA: TGTGCCAGCAGCGTTGACTTTACGTCGGTGCAGTACTTC. Translating gives CASSVDFTSVQYF.

This clone was recorded only once. J is TRBJ1-3 and V is TRBV5-1; 7 nucleotides agree with TRBD1. The CDR3 extends over 15 amino acids. With V trimmed by 0 bases and J by 4 bases, 4 bases remained unmatched. Germline CDR1 is SGHRS and CDR2 is YFSETQ. For the CDR3, the DNA is TGCGCCAGCAGCTTGGCTGGGACAGAGGGAAACACCATATATTTT. Translated, it gives CASSLAGTEGNTIYF.

This rearrangement joins TRBV5-1 to TRBJ1-4; 7 nucleotides align to TRBD1. The germline V gene has CDR1 SGHRS and CDR2 YFSETQ. V was clipped by 4 bases and J by 0 bases; unmatched bases: 6. The CDR3 has 16 amino acids. The CDR3 DNA sequence: TGCGCCAGCAGCCGAGGACAGGCCGCAACTAATGAAAAACTGTTTTTT. Translating it yields CASSRGQAATNEKLFF.